This paragraph covers one T cell receptor beta chain sequence. Its antigen is not identified. The study ran the assay at deep level. Data came from immunoSEQ multiplex PCR; TCRdb stores just in-frame clones and leaves some out. The table has over 750,000 clones, 90% to 97% seen once. V was trimmed by 0 bases and J by 5 bases, leaving 13 bases between them. Germline V gene sequence: CDR1 SGHTA, CDR2 FQGTGA. CDR3 size: 15 residues. The sample originates from a study of shared clonotypes between healthy human individuals. The study's findings and limits: Sorted-subset samples were not fully sequenced, rarefaction indicated. Clonotype sharing among donors was expected to depend on sequencing depth. Among non-shared clonotypes, generation probabilities were lower than among those shared by all four donors.

Cells designated naive CD8 were CD45RO-negative and were positively selected for CCR7, with terminally differentiated effector memory CD45RA+ cells excluded. The sequencing input was naive CD8+ T cells sorted from blood. The sequence was collected from a man younger than 45 in good health. The V and J genes are TRBV7-3 and TRBJ1-1; no clear D. DNA for the CDR3: TGTGCCAGCAGCTTAACTAGGCAGAATCGGACTGAAGCTTTCTTT. This encodes CASSLTRQNRTEAFF.